The clone carrying this T cell receptor beta chain appeared many times. Between the trimmed V and J ends, which lost 4 bases and 4 bases, there was a span of 13 bases. CDR3 length: 14 amino acids. Per the germline V gene, CDR1 is SQVTM and CDR2 is ANQGSEA. MiXCR was run by TCRdb on the RT-PCR reads, yielding one entry per CDR3 protein. The data contain about 700,000 distinct CDR3 sequences, 14% of them singletons. The sample comprised memory CD4+ T cells from blood. This chain links TRBV29-1 with TRBJ2-2; the D gene is possibly TRBD2 (6 bases). The receptor was derived from a female donor in good health, serving as a healthy control. Here the CDR3 reads CSVVGGLSTGELFF. The DNA for the CDR3 is TGCAGCGTTGTCGGAGGGTTGAGCACCGGGGAGCTGTTTTTT.